These 15 T cell receptor beta chains originate from one sample sequenced in a study of radiotherapy plus CTLA-4 blockade in lung cancer. Profiling relied on immunoSEQ multiplex PCR, and the TCRdb table lists in-frame clones only, not all of them. The sample yields over 85,000 clones, roughly 85% seen once. The sample was peripheral blood, taken from a patient treated with radiotherapy plus ipilimumab. Receptors were obtained from a human donor with non-small cell lung cancer that progressed on radiotherapy plus ipilimumab.

The chain is built from TRBV28 and TRBJ2-3; D remains unclear. The germline V and J ends were trimmed by 4 bases and 3 bases, with 5 bases remaining between them. The CDR3 loop spans 12 amino acids. Germline loops: CDR1 MDHEN, CDR2 SYDVKM. This CDR3 reads CASSSTTDTQYF. CDR3 sequence (DNA): TGTGCCAGCAGTTCTACTACAGATACGCAGTATTTT.

The chain recombines TRBV5-1 with TRBJ2-1, with 8 bases matching TRBD1. V was pared by 3 bases and J by 8 bases, with 22 bases of the junction left unmatched. Germline assignment: CDR1 SGHRS and CDR2 YFSETQ. The CDR3 contains 19 residues. The CDR3 loop is CASSSEIRTGYLFGDEQFF. CDR3 sequence (DNA): TGCGCCAGCAGCTCGGAAATACGGACAGGGTATTTGTTCGGAGATGAGCAGTTCTTC. Variable domain in full (rest from reference TRBV5-1 and TRBJ2-1): KAGVTQTPRYLIKTRGQQVTLSCSPISGHRSVSWYQQTPGQGLQFLFEYFSETQRNKGNFPGRFSGRQFSNSRSEMNVSTLELGDSALYLCASSSEIRTGYLFGDEQFFGPGTRLTVL.

The V gene is TRBV11-2, the J gene TRBJ2-3; D perhaps matches TRBD2 (5 bases). The CDR3 contains 15 residues. Germline V CDR1 and CDR2: SGHAT, FQNNGV. The V and J ends lost 3 bases and 4 bases respectively, with 14 bases between them. For the CDR3, the DNA is TGTGCCAGCAGCTTCCGGGATGAGCTCTCAGATACGCAGTATTTT. It translates to CASSFRDELSDTQYF.

The chain carries TRBV11-3 and TRBJ2-1, with a weak D call TRBD1 (6 bases). Trimming left V 9 bases short and J 2 bases short, with 14 bases between. The CDR3 sequence is 14 residues long. Germline-derived CDR1 and CDR2 are SGHNT and YENEEA. CDR3 in amino acids: CARTTGLAYNEQFF. The CDR3 bases are TGTGCCAGGACGACAGGACTTGCCTACAATGAGCAGTTCTTC.

The rearrangement joins TRBV29-1 to TRBJ2-1, with D possibly TRBD1 on 6 matching bases. Germline V gene sequence: CDR1 SQVTM, CDR2 ANQGSEA. Trimming took off 1 base at V and 3 bases at J, with 13 bases between the two ends. The CDR3 sequence is 15 residues long. In nucleotides, the CDR3 is TGCAGCGTTGAAGCCTACGGACAGAGCTACAATGAGCAGTTCTTC. This codes for CSVEAYGQSYNEQFF.

This clone has only one observation. The chain is built from TRBV30 and TRBJ2-1; 10 bases match TRBD2. Germline V lookup: CDR1 GTSNPN, CDR2 SVGIG (reference sequence). The CDR3 has 15 residues. After removal of 3 bases from V and 4 bases from J, the junction contained 6 bases not matched to a gene. CDR3 sequence: CAWSPSGRLYNEQFF. For the CDR3, the DNA is TGTGCCTGGAGCCCTAGCGGGAGATTATACAATGAGCAGTTCTTC.

This clone has only one observation. The chain employs TRBV30 and TRBJ1-3; D might be TRBD1 (5 bases). The CDR3 length is 16 residues. Germline lookup yields CDR1 GTSNPN and CDR2 SVGIG (reference sequence). V shed 0 bases and J shed 0 bases, with 12 bases lying between them. The CDR3 protein is CAWSVRGVSSGNTIYF. The CDR3 DNA sequence: TGTGCCTGGAGTGTACGAGGGGTCTCCTCTGGAAACACCATATATTTT.

The CDR3 reads CASSTPGLANNEQFF. DNA of the CDR3: TGTGCCAGCAGCACCCCCGGACTAGCGAACAATGAGCAGTTCTTC. This chain connects TRBV6-6 to TRBJ2-1; TRBD2 matches 9 bases. This CDR3 region has 15 residues. CDR1 and CDR2 from the germline V gene are MNHNY and SVGAGI (reference sequence). V shed 6 bases, J shed 5 bases, and the junction held 8 bases outside the gene matches.

The chain uses TRBV7-2 and TRBJ2-2; 8 nucleotides align to TRBD1. Per germline, CDR1 SGHTA and CDR2 FQGNSA. V dropped 5 bases and J dropped 6; count of bases not matched to a gene: 8. The CDR3 has 15 residues. The CDR3, as DNA: TGTGCCAGCAGCGTCACGACAGGGGCCGCCGGGGAGCTGTTTTTT. This codes for CASSVTTGAAGELFF.

The chain employs TRBV30 and TRBJ2-1, with D possibly TRBD2 on 6 matching bases. CDR3 length equals 13 residues. From germline, CDR1 is GTSNPN and CDR2 SVGIG (reference sequence). Trimming removed 1 base from V and 10 bases from J, with 14 bases in between. The CDR3: CAWSAGTSWEQFF. CDR3 sequence (DNA): TGTGCCTGGAGTGCTGGGACTTCCTGGGAGCAGTTCTTC. Supplemented by reference TRBV30 and TRBJ2-1, the full variable domain reads SQTIHQWPATLVQPVGSPLSLECTVEGTSNPNLYWYRQAAGRGLQLLFYSVGIGQISSEVPQNLSASRPQDRQFILSSKKLLLSDSGFYLCAWSAGTSWEQFFGPGTRLTVL.

The V call is TRBV6-5, the J call TRBJ2-7; weak D call: TRBD1 (6 bases). Germline assignment: CDR1 MNHEY and CDR2 SVGAGI. V was trimmed by 2 bases and J by 3 bases, leaving 11 bases between them. CDR3 size: 14 residues. CDR3 protein: CASSYGGRDYEQYF. Here the CDR3 DNA reads TGTGCCAGCAGTTACGGGGGCAGGGACTACGAGCAGTACTTC.

This clone was observed a handful of times. The chain employs TRBV10-3 and TRBJ2-7, with TRBD2 matching over 12 bases. V trimming: 10 bases; J trimming: 0 bases; junction bases outside the gene matches: 4. The V gene's germline CDR1 is ENHRY and CDR2 SYGVKD. The CDR3 is made up of 14 amino acids. The CDR3 loop is CATRTSGISYEQYV. In nucleotides, the CDR3 is TGTGCCACGCGGACTAGCGGGATCTCCTACGAGCAGTACGTC.

V usage is TRBV28 and J usage is TRBJ1-5; D is unclear. The CDR3 is 13 residues long. The germline gives CDR1 MDHEN, CDR2 SYDVKM. Trimming removed 5 bases at V and 6 bases at J, with 11 bases between. The CDR3 DNA reads TGTGCCAGCAGTGCCCCGGGTAGTCAGCCCCAGCATTTT. Protein sequence: CASSAPGSQPQHF.

The chain carries TRBV30 and TRBJ2-7; maybe TRBD2 (5 bases). The V end was cut by 2 bases, the J end by 4 bases, with 12 bases between. Germline assignment: CDR1 GTSNPN and CDR2 SVGIG (reference sequence). The CDR3 spans 13 residues. This CDR3 is CAWSTSGIYEQYF. The CDR3 region has the DNA TGTGCCTGGAGTACTTCCGGGATTTACGAGCAGTACTTC.

This clone was counted only a few times. The chain carries TRBV9 and TRBJ2-1; 13 bases are a match to TRBD2. J gave up 8 bases and V 4 bases, and 12 bases lay outside the gene matches. The CDR3 extends over 17 amino acids. Germline loops: CDR1 SGDLS, CDR2 YYNGEE. As DNA, the CDR3 is TGTGCCAGCAGCTCCAGACCACTAGCGGGAGGGGTAGATGAGCAGTTCTTC. Translated, it gives CASSSRPLAGGVDEQFF.